Listed below are T cell receptor beta chains from one sample, sequenced in a study of blood T cell repertoires in COVID-19. Libraries were prepared by immunoSEQ multiplex PCR; TCRdb keeps only in-frame clonotypes and omits some of them. In the table there are about 200,000 clones, roughly 80% of which are singletons. Sequencing was done on a sample of peripheral blood. These receptor sequences come from a woman older than 75 with acute or convalescent COVID-19. Both conserved end residues are part of each CDR3.

>TRBV5-1|TRBJ2-2
CASSSTSGTGNTGELFF
>TRBV3-1/TRBV3-2|TRBJ2-1
CASSQVSSRVVYNEQFF
>TRBV10-3|TRBJ2-7
CASSVQNEQYF
>TRBV6-6|TRBJ1-1
CASSYRTGVYTEAFF
>TRBV18|TRBJ2-1
CASSLGGAHNEQFF
>TRBV6-5|TRBJ1-1
CASSIGQGNTEAFF
>TRBV3-1/TRBV3-2|TRBJ1-6
CASSQGGESPLHF
>TRBV11-2|TRBJ2-6
CASSLERGSGANVLTF
>TRBV28|TRBJ2-1
CASLRETDEQFF
>TRBV28|TRBJ1-4
CASSLKGQGYEKLFF
>TRBV5-1|TRBJ2-1
CASSPWDRDGNEQFF
>TRBV5-1|TRBJ1-5
CASSRGDSNQPQHF
>TRBV2|TRBJ2-7
CASSGTSGLEQYF
>TRBV6-5|TRBJ2-1
CASSYQLAGVNNEQFF
>TRBV18|TRBJ1-2
CASSPTANYGYTF
>TRBV3-1/TRBV3-2|TRBJ2-7
CASSRVLGQVGHEQYF
>TRBV7-9|TRBJ1-6
CASSFNNSPLHF
>TRBV5-6|TRBJ1-3
CASSFGQPYSGNTIYF
>TRBV5-6|TRBJ2-7
CASSLKGRWYF
>TRBV19|TRBJ1-4
CASSIAAGIEKLFF
>TRBV11-2|TRBJ1-1
CASSFDRLGHLEAFF
>TRBV19|TRBJ1-5
CASSGGGGNQPQHF
>TRBV5-1|TRBJ2-7
CASSLGIAAGEQYF
>TRBV6-5|TRBJ1-6
CASRPGTGVPPLHF
>TRBV6-5|TRBJ1-1
CASSYSKGYGNTEAFF
>TRBV30|TRBJ2-2
CAWSPGLALGNTGELFF
>TRBV3-1/TRBV3-2|TRBJ2-2
CASSNGGTYTGELFF
>TRBV12-5|TRBJ1-2
CASDRGTEVYGYTF
>TRBV3-1/TRBV3-2|TRBJ2-3
CASSPIAGGITDTQYF
>TRBV6-4|TRBJ2-2
CASSGQGTGELFF
>TRBV19|TRBJ1-3
CASTLDSYSGNTIYF
>TRBV15|TRBJ2-5
CATSRDRSVETQYF
>TRBV9|TRBJ2-4
CASAGSGKNIQYF
>TRBV9|TRBJ1-3
CASSPRLISGNTIYF
>TRBV28|TRBJ2-1
CASSLAGGPRGSEQFF
>TRBV6-5|TRBJ2-1
CASSPGSGGFEQFF
>TRBV9|TRBJ2-7
CASSVGRVPYEQYF
>TRBV6-5|TRBJ1-4
CASRPGQGAGSVIF
>TRBV5-1|TRBJ2-1
CASSFLTGTYNEQFF
>TRBV27|TRBJ1-5
CASSVSRVNQPQHF
>TRBV6-6|TRBJ2-1
CASSFHRALGEQFF
>TRBV5-4|TRBJ2-5
CASSLDRAETQYF
>TRBV15|TRBJ2-1
CATSRPKGTSGYNEQFF
>TRBV11-1|TRBJ2-2
CASSLTTGGAGELFF
>TRBV9|TRBJ1-5
CASSVGFREDQPQHF
>TRBV18|TRBJ2-5
CASSRQVQETQYF
>TRBV25-1|TRBJ1-5
CASSGTGRQPQHF
>TRBV30|TRBJ2-5
CAWSAPWQTQYF
>TRBV18|TRBJ1-1
CASSPTTGLMAFF
>TRBV19|TRBJ2-7
CASSTSGYEQYF